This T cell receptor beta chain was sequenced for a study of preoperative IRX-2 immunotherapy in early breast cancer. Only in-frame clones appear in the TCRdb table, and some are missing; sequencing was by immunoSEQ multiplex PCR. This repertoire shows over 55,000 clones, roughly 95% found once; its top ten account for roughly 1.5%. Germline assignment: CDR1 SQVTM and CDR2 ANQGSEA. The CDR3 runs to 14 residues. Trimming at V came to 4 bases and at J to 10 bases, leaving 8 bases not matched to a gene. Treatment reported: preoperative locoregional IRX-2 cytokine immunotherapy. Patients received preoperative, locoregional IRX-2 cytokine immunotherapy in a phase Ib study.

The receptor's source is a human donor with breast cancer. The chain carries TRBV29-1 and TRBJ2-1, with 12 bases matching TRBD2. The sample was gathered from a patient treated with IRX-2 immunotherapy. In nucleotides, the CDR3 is TGCAGCGTTGTAGTAACTAGCGGGGGGACCGAGCAGTTCTTC. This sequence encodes CSVVVTSGGTEQFF.